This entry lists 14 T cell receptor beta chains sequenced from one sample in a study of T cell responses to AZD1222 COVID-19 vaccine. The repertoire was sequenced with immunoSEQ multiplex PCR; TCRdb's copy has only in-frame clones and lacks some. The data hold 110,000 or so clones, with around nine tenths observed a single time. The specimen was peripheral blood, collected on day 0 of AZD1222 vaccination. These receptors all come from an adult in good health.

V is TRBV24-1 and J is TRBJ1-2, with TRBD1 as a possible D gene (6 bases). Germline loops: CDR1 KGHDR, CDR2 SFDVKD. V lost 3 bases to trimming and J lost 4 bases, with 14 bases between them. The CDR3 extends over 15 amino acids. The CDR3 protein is CATSDPKTGSYGYTF. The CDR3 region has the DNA TGTGCCACCAGTGATCCTAAGACAGGTTCCTATGGCTACACCTTC.

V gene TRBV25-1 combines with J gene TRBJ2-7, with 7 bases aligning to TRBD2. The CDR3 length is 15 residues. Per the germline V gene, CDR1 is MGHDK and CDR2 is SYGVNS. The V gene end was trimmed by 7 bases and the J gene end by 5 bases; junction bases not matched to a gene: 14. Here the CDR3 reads CASTKSGAHLDEQYF. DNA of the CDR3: TGTGCCAGCACAAAAAGCGGGGCCCACCTGGACGAGCAGTACTTC.

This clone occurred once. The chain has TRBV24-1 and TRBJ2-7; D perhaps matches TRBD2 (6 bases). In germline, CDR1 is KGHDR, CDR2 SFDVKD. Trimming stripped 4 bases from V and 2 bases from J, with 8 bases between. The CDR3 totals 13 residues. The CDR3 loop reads CATSEEGPYEQYF. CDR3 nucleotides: TGTGCCACCAGTGAGGAGGGTCCCTACGAGCAGTACTTC.

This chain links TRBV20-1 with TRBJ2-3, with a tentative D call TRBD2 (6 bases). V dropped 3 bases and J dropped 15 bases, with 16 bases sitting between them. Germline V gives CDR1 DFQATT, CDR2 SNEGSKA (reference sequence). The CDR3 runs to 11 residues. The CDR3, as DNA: TGCAGTGCTAGCGGCGGGATACAGGACTATTTT. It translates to CSASGGIQDYF.

CDR3 sequence: CASRQAQLYRGGYTF. The CDR3 bases are TGTGCCAGCAGGCAAGCTCAATTATACAGGGGTGGCTACACCTTC. This sequence joins TRBV28 and TRBJ1-2, with TRBD1 identical over 7 bases. CDR3 size: 15 residues. The junction had 14 bases not matched to a gene; V was cut back by 6 bases and J by 7 bases. Germline values: CDR1 MDHEN, CDR2 SYDVKM.

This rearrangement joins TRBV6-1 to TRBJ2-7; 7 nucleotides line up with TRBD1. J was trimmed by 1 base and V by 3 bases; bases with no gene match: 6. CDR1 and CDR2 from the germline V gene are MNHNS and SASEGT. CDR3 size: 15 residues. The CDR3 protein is CASSDPGTVSYEQYF. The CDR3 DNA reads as TGTGCCAGCAGTGACCCCGGGACAGTTTCCTACGAGCAGTACTTC.

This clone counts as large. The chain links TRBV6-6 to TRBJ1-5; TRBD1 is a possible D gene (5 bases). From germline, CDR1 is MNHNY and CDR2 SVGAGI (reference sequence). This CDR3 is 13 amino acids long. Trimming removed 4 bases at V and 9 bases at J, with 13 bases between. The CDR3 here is CASSSVHGGPQHF. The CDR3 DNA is TGTGCCAGCAGTTCAGTCCACGGGGGGCCCCAGCATTTT.

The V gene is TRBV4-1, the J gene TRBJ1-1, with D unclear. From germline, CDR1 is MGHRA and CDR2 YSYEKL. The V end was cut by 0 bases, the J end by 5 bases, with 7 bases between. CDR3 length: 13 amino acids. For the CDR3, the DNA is TGCGCCAGCAGCCAAGATCCGAGAACTGAAGCTTTCTTT. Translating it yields CASSQDPRTEAFF.

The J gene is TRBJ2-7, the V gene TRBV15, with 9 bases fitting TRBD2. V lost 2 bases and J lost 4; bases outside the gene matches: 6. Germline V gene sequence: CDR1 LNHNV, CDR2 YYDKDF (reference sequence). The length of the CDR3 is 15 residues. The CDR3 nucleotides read TGTGCCACCAGCAGATCCATAGCGGGAGAATACGAGCAGTACTTC. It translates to CATSRSIAGEYEQYF. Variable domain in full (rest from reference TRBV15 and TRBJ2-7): DAMVIQNPRYQVTQFGKPVTLSCSQTLNHNVMYWYQQKSSQAPKLLFHYYDKDFNNEADTPDNFQSRRPNTSFCFLDIRSPGLGDTAMYLCATSRSIAGEYEQYFGPGTRLTVT.

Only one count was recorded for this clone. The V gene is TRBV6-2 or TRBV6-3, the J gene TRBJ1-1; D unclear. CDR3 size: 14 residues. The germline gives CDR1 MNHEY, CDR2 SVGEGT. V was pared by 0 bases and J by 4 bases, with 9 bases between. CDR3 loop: CASSYSLEGTEAFF. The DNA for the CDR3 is TGTGCCAGCAGTTACTCCTTAGAGGGCACTGAAGCTTTCTTT.

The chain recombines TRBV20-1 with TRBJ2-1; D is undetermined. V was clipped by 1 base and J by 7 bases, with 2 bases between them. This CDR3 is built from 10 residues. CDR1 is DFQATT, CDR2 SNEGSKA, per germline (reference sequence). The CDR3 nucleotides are TGCAGTGCTAGAGCAAATGAGCAGTTCTTC. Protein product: CSARANEQFF.

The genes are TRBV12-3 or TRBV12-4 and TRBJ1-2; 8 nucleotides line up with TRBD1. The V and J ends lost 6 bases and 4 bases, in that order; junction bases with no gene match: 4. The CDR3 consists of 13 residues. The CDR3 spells CASSSGQGYGYTF. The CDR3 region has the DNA TGTGCCAGCAGCTCCGGACAGGGCTATGGCTACACCTTC.

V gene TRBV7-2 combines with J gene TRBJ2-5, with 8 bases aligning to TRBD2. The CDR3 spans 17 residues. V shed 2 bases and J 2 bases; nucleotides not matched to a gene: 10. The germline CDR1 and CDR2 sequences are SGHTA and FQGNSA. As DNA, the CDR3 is TGTGCCAGCAGCTTACGATCCGCAGCGGGGGCTCAAGAGACCCAGTACTTC. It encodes CASSLRSAAGAQETQYF.

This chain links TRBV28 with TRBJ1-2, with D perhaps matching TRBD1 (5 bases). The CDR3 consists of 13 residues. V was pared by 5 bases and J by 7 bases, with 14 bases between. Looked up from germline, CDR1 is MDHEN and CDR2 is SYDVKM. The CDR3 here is CASSPPGGFGYTF. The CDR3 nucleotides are TGTGCCAGCAGTCCCCCCGGGGGATTTGGCTACACCTTC.